One sample yielded the 21 T cell receptor beta chains listed below, sequenced in a study of monozygotic twins with inflammatory bowel disease. TCRdb re-called the 5' RACE reads and catalogs CDR3 proteins one per entry, DNA excluded. Across approximately 400,000 distinct CDR3 sequences, the top ten clones capture around 2.3% of the sample. Source material: blood. The receptors come from a human donor with ulcerative colitis or Crohn's disease, or a healthy co-twin of an affected twin (not recorded which).

The CDR3 sequence is CASKPEWGLRAEAFF. The gene calls are TRBV6-1 and TRBJ1-1. Germline lookup yields CDR1 MNHNS and CDR2 SASEGT. The CDR3 is made up of 15 amino acids.

The chain has TRBV5-1 and TRBJ2-2; the D gene TCRdb calls, TRBD2, cannot be checked with no DNA. The CDR3 totals 17 residues. CDR1 and CDR2 from the germline V gene are SGHRS and YFSETQ. CDR3 sequence reads: CASSRGSTAVDTGELFF. The full variable domain, with the rest looked up from reference TRBV5-1 and TRBJ2-2, is KAGVTQTPRYLIKTRGQQVTLSCSPISGHRSVSWYQQTPGQGLQFLFEYFSETQRNKGNFPGRFSGRQFSNSRSEMNVSTLELGDSALYLCASSRGSTAVDTGELFFGEGSRLTVL.

The rearrangement links TRBV5-8 to TRBJ2-5; no DNA is available, so the TRBD2 call from TCRdb remains unchecked. Germline V gene lookup returns CDR1 SGHTS and CDR2 YDEGEE. There are 16 residues in the CDR3. The chain's CDR3 is CASSGGTSGRAETQYF. The full variable domain, with the rest looked up from reference TRBV5-8 and TRBJ2-5, is EAGVTQSPTHLIKTRGQQATLRCSPISGHTSVYWYQQALGLGLQFLLWYDEGEERNRGNFPPRFSGRQFPNYSSELNVNALELEDSALYLCASSGGTSGRAETQYFGPGTRLLVL.

V usage is TRBV29-1 and J usage is TRBJ2-1; TCRdb names TRBD2, which stays unverified in the absence of DNA. Germline values: CDR1 SQVTM, CDR2 ANQGSEA. CDR3 size: 15 residues. The CDR3 reads CSVIWRESHDNEQFF.

Here the CDR3 reads CANRQGRSYNEQFF. The rearrangement joins TRBV23-1 to TRBJ2-1; TCRdb outputs TRBD1, but without DNA this stays unchecked. TRBV23-1 is recorded as an ORF, its role being uncertain. The CDR3 loop spans 14 amino acids.

The chain recombines TRBV5-1 with TRBJ2-1; as DNA is missing, the TRBD2 call by TCRdb cannot be tested. Germline CDR1 is SGHRS and CDR2 is YFSETQ. This CDR3 comprises 12 residues. The CDR3 loop reads CASSLGTSGEFF. The whole variable domain, remainder taken from reference TRBV5-1 and TRBJ2-1, is KAGVTQTPRYLIKTRGQQVTLSCSPISGHRSVSWYQQTPGQGLQFLFEYFSETQRNKGNFPGRFSGRQFSNSRSEMNVSTLELGDSALYLCASSLGTSGEFFGPGTRLTVL.

The CDR3 sequence: CASSPDRERGGTEAFF. This chain links TRBV5-1 with TRBJ1-1; TCRdb picks TRBD1, but there is no DNA to check that call. The CDR3 is 16 residues long. Germline V CDR1 and CDR2: SGHRS, YFSETQ.

This chain uses TRBV18 with TRBJ1-2. CDR1 KGHSH and CDR2 LQKENI come from the germline V gene. The CDR3 sequence is 15 residues long. This CDR3 reads CASSPPGVTHYGYTF.

The chain is built from TRBV5-1 and TRBJ1-1; TCRdb selects TRBD1, and the lack of DNA leaves this call unchecked. Germline-derived CDR1 and CDR2 are SGHRS and YFSETQ. This CDR3 region has 15 residues. CDR3 loop: CASSATGNRNTEAFF.

V and J are TRBV15 and TRBJ2-2; absent DNA, TCRdb's TRBD1 call cannot be checked. CDR3 size: 15 residues. CDR1 LNHNV and CDR2 YYDKDF come from the germline V gene (reference sequence). This chain's CDR3 is CATSPYKQGSGELFF.

The chain has TRBV5-4 and TRBJ2-4; the D call of TRBD1 rests on TCRdb alone, since no DNA is present to check it. Germline assignment: CDR1 SGHNT and CDR2 YYREEE (reference sequence). The CDR3 has 16 amino acids. Here the CDR3 reads CASSIGQGVAKNIQYF. Looking up the rest from reference TRBV5-4 and TRBJ2-4 gives the full variable domain: ETGVTQSPTHLIKTRGQQVTLRCSSQSGHNTVSWYQQALGQGPQFIFQYYREEENGRGNFPPRFSGLQFPNYSSELNVNALELDDSALYLCASSIGQGVAKNIQYFGAGTRLSVL.

V is TRBV5-1 and J is TRBJ2-7; TCRdb's D call, TRBD2, is unchecked because there is no DNA. CDR1 SGHRS and CDR2 YFSETQ come from the germline V gene. This CDR3 is built from 18 residues. This CDR3 is CASSNTGTSGRRGNEQYF.

The chain joins TRBV19 to TRBJ2-1; there is no DNA to check the TCRdb D call of TRBD1. The CDR3 covers 18 residues. Germline V gene data show CDR1 as LNHDA and CDR2 as SQIVND (reference sequence). The CDR3 sequence is CASSIDPGTGKGGNEQFF. Filled out from reference TRBV19 and TRBJ2-1, the complete variable domain reads DGGITQSPKYLFRKEGQNVTLSCEQNLNHDAMYWYRQDPGQGLRLIYYSQIVNDFQKGDIAEGYSVSREKKESFPLTVTSAQKNPTAFYLCASSIDPGTGKGGNEQFFGPGTRLTVL.

The chain links TRBV15 to TRBJ2-3; TCRdb names TRBD1, which stays unverified in the absence of DNA. CDR1 and CDR2 from the germline V gene are LNHNV and YYDKDF (reference sequence). The CDR3 has 18 residues. The CDR3 here is CATSRDLSVQGIRDTQYF.

The J gene is TRBJ1-2, the V gene TRBV7-9. The CDR3 spans 15 residues. The germline V gene has CDR1 SEHNR and CDR2 FQNEAQ (reference sequence). The chain's CDR3 is CASSLDAVLNYGYTF.

The rearrangement joins TRBV7-9 to TRBJ2-1; the TRBD1 assignment by TCRdb is unverifiable without DNA. CDR3 length: 15 amino acids. CDR1 is SEHNR, CDR2 FQNEAQ, per germline (reference sequence). The CDR3 reads CASSPDRWAYNEQFF.

The rearrangement joins TRBV15 to TRBJ2-7. The CDR3 runs to 14 residues. CDR1 and CDR2 (germline): LNHNV, YYDKDF (reference sequence). The CDR3 protein is CATSRETQFYEQYF.

The chain uses TRBV10-3 and TRBJ2-3; without DNA, the TCRdb call of TRBD1 cannot be checked. This CDR3 has 13 residues. Germline V lookup: CDR1 ENHRY, CDR2 SYGVKD. CDR3 sequence reads: CAIKDPGADTQYF.

The chain joins TRBV5-1 to TRBJ2-3; TCRdb lists TRBD2, though no DNA is available to test this call. The CDR3 is 17 amino acids. Germline V gene lookup returns CDR1 SGHRS and CDR2 YFSETQ. The CDR3 sequence: CASSPRTSGGITDTQYF.

The chain joins TRBV5-4 to TRBJ1-3. CDR1 SGHNT and CDR2 YYREEE come from the germline V gene (reference sequence). The CDR3 has 14 residues. The CDR3 loop is CASSRTGSGNTIYF.

The V and J genes are TRBV20-1 and TRBJ2-5; TCRdb proposes TRBD2, but this gene call is untestable without DNA. The CDR3 spans 16 residues. Germline V gene data show CDR1 as DFQATT and CDR2 as SNEGSKA (reference sequence). CDR3 amino acids: CSARGGTSGGQETQYF.